This TCR beta chain was profiled in a study of T-cell memory formation after mild COVID-19. On the study more broadly: Across donors, TCR clusters were largely donor specific.

With 2 bases removed from V and 5 bases from J, the gap between germline ends came to 15 bases. CDR3 length equals 15 residues. From germline, CDR1 is MNHEY and CDR2 SVGAGI. General study results and limits: Of the contracting clones, CD4+ ones lay mainly in CM and EM, and CD8+ ones in EMRA.

TCRdb ran MiXCR on the 5' RACE reads and lists one entry per CDR3 protein. The sample shows around 340,000 distinct CDR3 sequences, about an eighth of them seen only once. The sample holds many counts of this clonotype. Its antigen is as yet unknown. This chain uses TRBV6-5 with TRBJ2-5, with D tentatively TRBD1 (7 bases). Sequencing input: PBMCs or a T cell subset sorted from them (not recorded which). The clonotype was recovered from a man younger than 30 who had mild COVID-19 (a few samples of this study predate the infection). Cell type and time point are not known. The CDR3 DNA reads as TGTGCCAGCAGTTACCAGGAGGGGGCCGGCGAGACCCAGTACTTC. This encodes CASSYQEGAGETQYF.